This entry features one TCR beta chain sequence. This clonotype has a handful of counts. The antigen it binds to is not known. There are no base qualities to consult, and no much larger clone falls within one base. These data are taken from a study of early T cells in non-severe SARS-CoV-2 infection (dated by TCRdb to the early 2020s). The study in broad terms: Because TCR sequencing was done on bulk RNA from unsorted whole blood, the alpha and beta chains could not be paired.

Receptor amplification or capture employed 5' RACE. The sample was run on a NextSeq 500. The TCR library protocol attached unique molecular identifiers to individual cDNA molecules to correct for sequencing error and PCR bias. Both TCR alpha and beta chains were sequenced, and tight co-correlation was observed between alpha and beta sequence abundances in each sample. Regarding the original processing steps: Decombinator V4 was used to perform V gene, J gene and CDR3 annotation of TCR sequences. TCRs were defined as expanded if a significant change between any two time points was detected under a Poisson model with p below 0.0001. TCR abundances were normalised to the total number of TCRs sequenced per sample and expressed as counts per million. MAIT TCRs were defined by TRAV1-2 paired with TRAJ12, TRAJ20 or TRAJ33, and iNKT TCRs by TRAV10 paired with TRAJ18. VDJdb, accessed 1 November 2021, was searched for CMV, EBV and SARS-CoV-2 annotated TCRs, with TCRs annotated for multiple antigens excluded. TCRdb trimmed public reads at Q25 via fastp, called clones via MiXCR and kept in-frame beta chains. Rows merge per CDR3 protein into single entries with the most common DNA and genes. TCRdb, rather than the study authors, made the V and J calls. The sample table records about 67,000 distinct CDR3 sequences; more than 8% of these occur just once. The top ten clonotypes cover less than 20% of the sample.

The study was a case-control design nested within a healthcare worker cohort in London, UK, with weekly nasopharyngeal swab PCR tests and blood sampling. Healthcare workers were recruited between 23 and 31 March 2020, during the week of the UK lockdown, and were followed weekly for up to about 15 weeks. The CDR3 holds 15 amino acids from the cysteine to the phenylalanine. The entry retains the CDR3 DNA only, 45 bases that are in frame from base 1. CDR1 MNHEY and CDR2 SVGAGI are derived from the germline V gene. V sheds 0 bases and J sheds 9 bases, leaving 18 bases between their ends. General findings and caveats noted by the study authors: VDJdb matching was skewed toward anti-spike CD8 responses and likely underestimated virus-specific expansions, missing private and CD4 specificities.

The receptor was derived from an adult who was a healthcare worker with PCR-confirmed SARS-CoV-2 infection or an uninfected control (not recorded which). This chain joins TRBV6-5 to TRBJ2-7; the D segment might be TRBD1 or TRBD2, since each matches 5 bases. The sample consisted of whole blood, taken at baseline. The CDR3 region has the sequence CASSYSSRDLRGQYF. The DNA sequence reads TGTGCCAGCAGTTACTCGTCCAGGGACCTACGTGGGCAGTACTTC.